This T cell receptor (beta chain) was captured by sequencing in a study of CD8 T cells in ankylosing spondylitis. TCRdb passed the 5' RACE reads through MiXCR, listing each CDR3 protein once. The profile shows hundreds of thousands of distinct CDR3 sequences, roughly a quarter of them singletons. The study's findings and limits: Characteristic, it appeared, of ankylosing spondylitis blood was a TCR beta motif of 7 or 8 highly homologous variants.

The CDR3 runs 14 residues. Germline values: CDR1 KGHDR, CDR2 SFDVKD. The V end was cut by 5 bases, the J end by 7 bases, with 16 bases between. This clonotype was picked up a small number of times. Antigen: not known. The clonotype originates from a male donor with ankylosing spondylitis. The chain combines TRBV24-1 with TRBJ1-1; TRBD1 is a possible D gene (6 bases). Sequenced input: blood, either unsorted or a sorted T cell fraction (not recorded which). CDR3 residues: CATSAEGQKLEAFF. The CDR3 DNA follows: TGTGCCACCAGTGCCGAGGGACAAAAGCTTGAAGCTTTCTTT.